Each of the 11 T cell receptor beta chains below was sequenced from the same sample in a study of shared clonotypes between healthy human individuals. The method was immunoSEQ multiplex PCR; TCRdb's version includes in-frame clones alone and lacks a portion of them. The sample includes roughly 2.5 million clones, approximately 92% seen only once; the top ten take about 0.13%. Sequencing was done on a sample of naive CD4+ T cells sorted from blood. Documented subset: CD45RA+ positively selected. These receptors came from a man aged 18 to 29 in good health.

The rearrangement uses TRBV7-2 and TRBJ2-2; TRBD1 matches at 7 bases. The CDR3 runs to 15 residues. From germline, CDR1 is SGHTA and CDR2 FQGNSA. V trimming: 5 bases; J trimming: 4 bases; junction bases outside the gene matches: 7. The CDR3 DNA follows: TGTGCCAGCAGCCCAATGACAGGGCGCACCGGGGAGCTGTTTTTT. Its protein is CASSPMTGRTGELFF. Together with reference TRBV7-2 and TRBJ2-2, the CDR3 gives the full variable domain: GAGVSQSPSNKVTEKGKDVELRCDPISGHTALYWYRQSLGQGLEFLIYFQGNSAPDKSGLPSDRFSAERTGGSVSTLTIQRTQQEDSAVYLCASSPMTGRTGELFFGEGSRLTVL.

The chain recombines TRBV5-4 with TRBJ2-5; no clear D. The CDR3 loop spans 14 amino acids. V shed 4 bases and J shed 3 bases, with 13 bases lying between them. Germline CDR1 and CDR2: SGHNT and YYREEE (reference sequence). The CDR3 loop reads CASSLEWSKETQYF. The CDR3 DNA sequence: TGTGCCAGCAGCCTGGAGTGGAGCAAAGAGACCCAGTACTTC. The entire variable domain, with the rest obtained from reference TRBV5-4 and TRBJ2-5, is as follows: ETGVTQSPTHLIKTRGQQVTLRCSSQSGHNTVSWYQQALGQGPQFIFQYYREEENGRGNFPPRFSGLQFPNYSSELNVNALELDDSALYLCASSLEWSKETQYFGPGTRLLVL.

For the CDR3, the DNA is TGTGCCTGGAGTGTCGTTGGGGGAAGTACAGTGAACACTGAAGCTTTCTTT. Its protein product is CAWSVVGGSTVNTEAFF. The chain recombines TRBV30 with TRBJ1-1; TRBD1 might be the D (5 bases). The CDR3 consists of 17 residues. The V and J ends lost 0 bases and 0 bases respectively, with 17 bases between them. Per the germline V gene, CDR1 is GTSNPN and CDR2 is SVGIG (reference sequence).

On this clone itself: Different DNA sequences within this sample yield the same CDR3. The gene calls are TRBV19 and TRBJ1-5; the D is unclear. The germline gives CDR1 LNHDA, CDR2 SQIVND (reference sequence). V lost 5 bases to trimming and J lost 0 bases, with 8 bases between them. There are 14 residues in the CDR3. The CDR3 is CASSPQASNQPQHF. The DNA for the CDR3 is TGTGCCAGTAGTCCCCAGGCTAGCAATCAGCCCCAGCATTTT.

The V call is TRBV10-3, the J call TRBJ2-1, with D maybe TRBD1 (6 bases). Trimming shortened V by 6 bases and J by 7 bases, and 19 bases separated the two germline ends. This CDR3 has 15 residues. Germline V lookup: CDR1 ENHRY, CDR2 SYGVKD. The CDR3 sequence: CAIRGTNPSWNEQFF. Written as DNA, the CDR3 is TGTGCCATCAGGGGGACAAATCCCTCTTGGAATGAGCAGTTCTTC.

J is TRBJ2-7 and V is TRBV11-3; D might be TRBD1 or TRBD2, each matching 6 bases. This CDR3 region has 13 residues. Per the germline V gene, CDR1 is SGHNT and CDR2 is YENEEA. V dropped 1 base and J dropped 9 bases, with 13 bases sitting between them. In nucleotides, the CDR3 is TGTGCCAGCAGCTTAGGCCCGGGGGCGGTGCAGTACTTC. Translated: CASSLGPGAVQYF.

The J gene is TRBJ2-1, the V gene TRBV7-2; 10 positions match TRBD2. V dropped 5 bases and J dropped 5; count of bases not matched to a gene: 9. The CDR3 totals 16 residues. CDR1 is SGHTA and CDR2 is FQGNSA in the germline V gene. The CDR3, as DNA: TGTGCCAGCAGCGCACCTACTAGCGGGAAGCACAATGAGCAGTTCTTC. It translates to CASSAPTSGKHNEQFF.

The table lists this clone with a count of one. The CDR3 protein is CAWAHRNTGELFF. The DNA for the CDR3 is TGTGCCTGGGCACACAGGAACACCGGGGAGCTGTTTTTT. This rearrangement joins TRBV30 to TRBJ2-2; no firm D call. With 5 bases removed from V and 1 base from J, the gap between germline ends came to 8 bases. The V gene's germline CDR1 is GTSNPN and CDR2 SVGIG (reference sequence). The CDR3 loop spans 13 amino acids.

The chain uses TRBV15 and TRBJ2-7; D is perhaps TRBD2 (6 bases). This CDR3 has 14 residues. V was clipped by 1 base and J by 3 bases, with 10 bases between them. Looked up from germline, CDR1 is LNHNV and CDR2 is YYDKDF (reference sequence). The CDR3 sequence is CATSRVDGSYEQYF. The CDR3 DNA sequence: TGTGCCACCAGCAGAGTCGACGGGAGCTACGAGCAGTACTTC.

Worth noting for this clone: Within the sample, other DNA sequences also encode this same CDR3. The CDR3 region has the DNA TGTGCCAGCAGTTACTCGGGGCGGGGAAGCTCCTACGAGCAGTACTTC. Its translation: CASSYSGRGSSYEQYF. The chain joins TRBV6-5 to TRBJ2-7, with TRBD2 as a possible D gene (6 bases). With 0 bases removed from V and 0 bases from J, the gap between germline ends came to 12 bases. CDR1 MNHEY and CDR2 SVGAGI come from the germline V gene. The CDR3 spans 16 residues.

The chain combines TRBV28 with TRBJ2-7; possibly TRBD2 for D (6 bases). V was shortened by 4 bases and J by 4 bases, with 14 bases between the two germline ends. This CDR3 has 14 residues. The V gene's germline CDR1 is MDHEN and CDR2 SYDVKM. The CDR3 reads CASSSGDLLYEQYF. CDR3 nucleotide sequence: TGTGCCAGCAGTTCGGGGGACTTACTTTACGAGCAGTACTTC.